These 9 T cell receptor beta chains came from one sample sequenced in a study of blood T cell repertoires in COVID-19 (TCRdb year 2020). Receptor libraries were prepared by the immunoSEQ multiplex PCR assay. This is the immuneACCESS table as TCRdb keeps it, with only in-frame sequences that have V and J called. A part of the clones is gone; compared with another copy, unresolved V genes explain less than half, and the rest is unexplained. This sample is represented by fewer than 400,000 clones; around 82% of them were singletons. The ten largest make up 3% of the sample. What was sequenced was peripheral blood. The origin of the receptors is a man between 25 and 39 years old with active or convalescent COVID-19.

The V call is TRBV5-1, the J call TRBJ2-1; D might be TRBD2 (7 bases). The V end lost 2 bases, the J end lost 7 bases, and 16 bases lay between the germline ends. The length of the CDR3 is 15 residues. CDR1 SGHRS and CDR2 YFSETQ come from the germline V gene. This CDR3 reads CASSLVGGPQNEQFF. CDR3 DNA: TGCGCCAGCAGCTTAGTGGGGGGGCCACAAAATGAGCAGTTCTTC.

The chain has TRBV11-2 and TRBJ2-7; 8 bases are a match to TRBD1. Trimming took 4 bases from V and 1 from J; bases not matched to a gene: 6. This CDR3 has 15 residues. Per germline, CDR1 SGHAT and CDR2 FQNNGV. Here the CDR3 reads CASSWGTGGSYEQYF. CDR3 nucleotide sequence: TGTGCCAGCAGCTGGGGGACAGGTGGGTCCTACGAGCAGTACTTC.

The rearrangement links TRBV10-3 to TRBJ2-6, with 7 bases fitting TRBD1. Germline trimming cut 8 bases from V and 4 bases from J; bases unmatched to any gene: 8. This CDR3 is built from 15 residues. Germline V lookup: CDR1 ENHRY, CDR2 SYGVKD. The CDR3 loop reads CAIGDSPTGANVLTF. DNA for the CDR3: TGTGCCATCGGGGACAGTCCCACGGGGGCCAACGTCCTGACTTTC.

The V gene is TRBV30, the J gene TRBJ1-2; 7 nucleotides align to TRBD1. Trimming cost V 2 bases and J 2 bases; bases outside gene matches: 2. Germline lookup yields CDR1 GTSNPN and CDR2 SVGIG (reference sequence). The CDR3 covers 13 residues. CDR3: CAWSLTGNYGYTF. The CDR3 nucleotides are TGTGCCTGGAGTTTGACAGGGAACTATGGCTACACCTTC.

This clone was recorded at least ten times. V gene TRBV6-5 combines with J gene TRBJ1-5, with no clear D. CDR3 length equals 13 residues. The germline gives CDR1 MNHEY, CDR2 SVGAGI. Trimming stripped 7 bases from V and 0 bases from J, with 7 bases between. CDR3 amino acids: CASKISSNQPQHF. CDR3 nucleotide sequence: TGTGCCAGCAAAATCAGTAGCAATCAGCCCCAGCATTTT.

This chain links TRBV19 with TRBJ1-4; 10 nucleotides align to TRBD1. Per germline, CDR1 LNHDA and CDR2 SQIVND (reference sequence). V shed 5 bases and J 5 bases; nucleotides not matched to a gene: 5. The CDR3 has 15 amino acids. The CDR3 reads CASSDRGLSNEKLFF. CDR3 coding DNA: TGTGCCAGTAGTGACAGGGGGCTGTCGAATGAAAAACTGTTTTTT.

The chain joins TRBV18 to TRBJ1-4; 8 bases agree with TRBD1. This CDR3 region has 15 residues. CDR1 and CDR2 from the germline V gene are KGHSH and LQKENI. Trimming cost V 3 bases and J 7 bases; bases outside gene matches: 7. This CDR3 is CASSPARTGFEKLFF. For the CDR3, the DNA is TGTGCCAGCTCACCCGCCCGGACAGGGTTTGAAAAACTGTTTTTT.

This clone showed up just once. This chain links TRBV30 with TRBJ2-7; 8 nucleotides line up with TRBD1. V trimming: 6 bases; J trimming: 1 base; junction bases outside the gene matches: 5. Germline CDR1 is GTSNPN and CDR2 is SVGIG (reference sequence). This CDR3 is 13 amino acids long. The CDR3 region is CACWTGSSYEQYF. The DNA of the CDR3 is TGTGCCTGCTGGACAGGGTCTTCCTACGAGCAGTACTTC. Full variable domain (remainder filled in from reference TRBV30 and TRBJ2-7): SQTIHQWPATLVQPVGSPLSLECTVEGTSNPNLYWYRQAAGRGLQLLFYSVGIGQISSEVPQNLSASRPQDRQFILSSKKLLLSDSGFYLCACWTGSSYEQYFGPGTRLTVT.

The chain couples TRBV19 to TRBJ2-2; D is possibly TRBD1 (6 bases). This CDR3 contains 15 residues. The V and J ends lost 5 bases and 2 bases respectively, with 12 bases between them. Germline CDR1 reads LNHDA; CDR2 reads SQIVND (reference sequence). CDR3 residues: CASSVGTLNTGELFF. The CDR3 region has the DNA TGTGCCAGTAGTGTCGGGACATTAAACACCGGGGAGCTGTTTTTT.